The present entry profiles one TCR beta chain with its context. The sample is drawn from a study of blood T cell repertoires in COVID-19. About the study: The United States, Italy and Spain provided the acute and convalescent COVID-19 samples.

This CDR3 is built from 15 residues. Germline CDR1 reads MDHEN; CDR2 reads SYDVKM. V lost 3 bases to trimming and J lost 5 bases, with 14 bases between them. The table came from immunoSEQ multiplex PCR; TCRdb's copy has only in-frame clones and leaves some out. Altogether over 120,000 clones are present, 80% to 90% being singletons, with the ten largest covering roughly 2.7%. The chain employs TRBV28 and TRBJ1-5; D might be TRBD1 (6 bases). Input material: peripheral blood. This sequence originates from a human donor with acute or convalescent COVID-19. The donor label of this sample is uncertain. In DNA form, the CDR3 reads TGTGCCAGCAGTTTGGGTGGGGGACACCATCAGCCCCAGCATTTT. Encoded protein: CASSLGGGHHQPQHF.